Following are 15 T cell receptor beta chains from one sample sequenced in a study of T cell clones after liver transplantation. The table came from immunoSEQ multiplex PCR; TCRdb's copy has only in-frame clones and leaves some out. Of more than 65,000 clones in the sample, more than 75% were seen once. The sample in question was CD4+ T cells from blood, obtained before liver transplant. The receptors come from a human donor who received a liver transplant.

This chain links TRBV7-2 with TRBJ2-3, with 8 nucleotides matching TRBD1. Germline V lookup: CDR1 SGHTA, CDR2 FQGNSA. V lost 2 bases to trimming and J lost 4 bases; unmatched junction nucleotides: 5. The CDR3 totals 15 residues. CDR3: CASSLRQGASDTQYF. The CDR3 DNA sequence: TGTGCCAGCAGCTTAAGGCAGGGGGCCTCAGATACGCAGTATTTT.

J is TRBJ2-1 and V is TRBV7-9; 8 positions match TRBD1. The CDR3 runs 15 residues. J lost 4 bases, V lost 6 bases, and 8 bases had no gene match. Germline-derived CDR1 and CDR2 are SEHNR and FQNEAQ (reference sequence). The CDR3: CASRPGTGVYNEQFF. DNA of the CDR3: TGTGCCAGCAGGCCCGGGACAGGAGTTTACAATGAGCAGTTCTTC.

The chain recombines TRBV15 with TRBJ1-5; 9 bases map to TRBD1. The V gene's germline CDR1 is LNHNV and CDR2 YYDKDF (reference sequence). Trimming removed 0 bases from V and 6 bases from J; junction bases left unmatched: 9. CDR3 size: 17 residues. CDR3 DNA: TGTGCCACCAGCAGAGATAGTGCTACAGGGGGCGGTCAGCCCCAGCATTTT. This translates into CATSRDSATGGGQPQHF.

V is TRBV28 and J is TRBJ2-2, with 10 nucleotides matching TRBD2. In germline, CDR1 is MDHEN, CDR2 SYDVKM. V shed 5 bases, J shed 5 bases, and the junction held 8 bases outside the gene matches. The CDR3 totals 16 residues. CDR3: CASSLYKGLATGELFF. The DNA of the CDR3 is TGTGCCAGCAGTCTCTATAAGGGACTAGCGACCGGGGAGCTGTTTTTT. The full variable domain, completed using reference TRBV28 and TRBJ2-2, is DVKVTQSSRYLVKRTGEKVFLECVQDMDHENMFWYRQDPGLGLRLIYFSYDVKMKEKGDIPEGYSVSREKKERFSLILESASTNQTSMYLCASSLYKGLATGELFFGEGSRLTVL.

This clone showed up just a few times. The rearrangement links TRBV4-1 to TRBJ1-1; D gene unclear. The length of the CDR3 is 16 residues. Trimming left V 3 bases short and J 1 base short, with 15 bases between. Germline V lookup: CDR1 MGHRA, CDR2 YSYEKL. The DNA for the CDR3 is TGCGCCAGCAGCCAGGGCGCCCAGAGGGCGAACACTGAAGCTTTCTTT. Translation: CASSQGAQRANTEAFF.

This clone turned up a few times. V is TRBV7-8 and J is TRBJ2-5, with a weak D call TRBD1 (6 bases). Trimming stripped 5 bases from V and 5 bases from J, with 15 bases between. The CDR3 is made up of 14 amino acids. Germline V lookup: CDR1 SGHVS, CDR2 FQNEAQ. The CDR3 reads CASSPATGLETQYF. The CDR3 nucleotides read TGTGCCAGCAGCCCCGCCACAGGGTTGGAGACCCAGTACTTC.

The V call is TRBV7-2, the J call TRBJ2-1, with 12 bases that match TRBD2. J gave up 8 bases and V 5 bases, and 13 bases lay outside the gene matches. This CDR3 is 17 amino acids long. CDR1 is SGHTA, CDR2 FQGNSA, per germline. The DNA of the CDR3 is TGTGCCAGCAGCCCTAAAGGGGGAACTAGCGGGAGGCATGAGCAGTTCTTC. Translated, it gives CASSPKGGTSGRHEQFF.

The chain combines TRBV10-2 with TRBJ2-1, with TRBD2 matching 8 bases. With 5 bases clipped from V and 3 bases from J, the junction kept 6 bases outside the gene matches. CDR3 length equals 15 residues. Per germline, CDR1 WSHSY and CDR2 SAAADI. Here the CDR3 DNA reads TGCGCCAGCAGTATTAGCGGGATCAACTACAATGAGCAGTTCTTC. Translating gives CASSISGINYNEQFF.

This chain connects TRBV10-3 to TRBJ1-1; the D gene is possibly TRBD1 (6 bases). The CDR3 spans 12 residues. Trimming shortened V by 8 bases and J by 4 bases, and 11 bases separated the two germline ends. Looked up from germline, CDR1 is ENHRY and CDR2 is SYGVKD. CDR3 nucleotide sequence: TGTGCCATCGGGGGGCAGGGCACTGAAGCTTTCTTT. Its protein is CAIGGQGTEAFF.

The chain carries TRBV28 and TRBJ2-7; D might be TRBD1 or TRBD2, each matching 5 bases. V lost 6 bases and J 6 bases, leaving 12 bases between the germline ends. This CDR3 spans 12 amino acids. In germline, CDR1 is MDHEN, CDR2 SYDVKM. CDR3 sequence reads: CASSIVGVEQYF. The CDR3 DNA sequence: TGTGCCAGCAGCATCGTGGGGGTCGAGCAGTACTTC.

The rearrangement uses TRBV15 and TRBJ2-7; D possibly corresponds to TRBD2 (5 bases). The length of the CDR3 is 13 residues. V shed 1 base and J shed 1 base, with 5 bases lying between them. From germline, CDR1 is LNHNV and CDR2 YYDKDF (reference sequence). The CDR3 loop is CATSRGRSYEQYF. CDR3 coding DNA: TGTGCCACCAGCAGAGGGAGGTCCTACGAGCAGTACTTC.

This clone rates as medium-sized. The J gene is TRBJ2-1, the V gene TRBV10-3; D possibly matches TRBD1 or TRBD2 (5 bases each). V was cut by 2 bases and J by 0 bases, with 11 bases left in between. The CDR3 extends over 16 amino acids. Germline V lookup: CDR1 ENHRY, CDR2 SYGVKD. The DNA for the CDR3 is TGTGCCATCAGTGAGGGGGACGCGAGCTCCTACAATGAGCAGTTCTTC. Protein sequence: CAISEGDASSYNEQFF.

The chain links TRBV5-6 to TRBJ2-5; 12 bases match TRBD1. CDR3 length equals 16 residues. CDR1 SGHDT and CDR2 YYEEEE come from the germline V gene. With 4 bases clipped from V and 5 bases from J, the junction kept 9 bases outside the gene matches. In DNA, the CDR3 is TGTGCCAGCAGCCCCCTGGGACAGGGGGCAATGGAGACCCAGTACTTC. It codes for CASSPLGQGAMETQYF.

V gene TRBV9 combines with J gene TRBJ2-2; 8 nucleotides line up with TRBD1. The CDR3 totals 16 residues. In germline, CDR1 is SGDLS, CDR2 YYNGEE. V lost 4 bases to trimming and J lost 3 bases; unmatched junction nucleotides: 8. The CDR3 DNA reads as TGTGCCAGCAGCCCCCAGGGGACAGGTTACACCGGGGAGCTGTTTTTT. It yields the protein CASSPQGTGYTGELFF.

The rearrangement links TRBV11-3 to TRBJ2-1; 11 nucleotides align to TRBD2. The CDR3 sequence is 16 residues long. With 1 base clipped from V and 4 bases from J, the junction kept 3 bases outside the gene matches. Germline V gives CDR1 SGHNT, CDR2 YENEEA. CDR3 in amino acids: CASSLGTSGFYNEQFF. Written as DNA, the CDR3 is TGTGCCAGCAGCTTAGGGACTAGCGGGTTTTACAATGAGCAGTTCTTC.